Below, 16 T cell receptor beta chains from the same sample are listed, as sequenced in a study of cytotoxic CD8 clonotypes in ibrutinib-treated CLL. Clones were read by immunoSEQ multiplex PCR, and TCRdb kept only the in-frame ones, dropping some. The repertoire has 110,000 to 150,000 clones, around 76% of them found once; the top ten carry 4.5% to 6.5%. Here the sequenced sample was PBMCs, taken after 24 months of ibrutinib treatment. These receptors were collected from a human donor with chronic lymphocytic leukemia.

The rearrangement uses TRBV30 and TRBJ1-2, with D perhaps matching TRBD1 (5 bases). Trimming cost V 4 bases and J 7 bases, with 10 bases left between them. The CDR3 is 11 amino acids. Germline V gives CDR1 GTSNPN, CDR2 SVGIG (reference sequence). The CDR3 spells CAWNGGGGYTF. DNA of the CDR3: TGTGCCTGGAACGGGGGGGGTGGCTACACCTTC.

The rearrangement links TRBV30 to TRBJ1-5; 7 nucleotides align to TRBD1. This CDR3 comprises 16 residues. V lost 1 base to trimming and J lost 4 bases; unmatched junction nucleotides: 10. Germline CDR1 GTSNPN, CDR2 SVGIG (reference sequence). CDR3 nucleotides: TGTGCCTGGAGTGCCCCCGGGACAGCGAGAAATCAGCCCCAGCATTTT. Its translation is CAWSAPGTARNQPQHF.

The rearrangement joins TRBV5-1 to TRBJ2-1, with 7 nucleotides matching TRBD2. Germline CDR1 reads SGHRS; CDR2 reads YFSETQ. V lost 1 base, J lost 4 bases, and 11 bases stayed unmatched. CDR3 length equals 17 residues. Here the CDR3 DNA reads TGCGCCAGCAGCTTGTCTGCTAGCGGCATACTTTACAATGAGCAGTTCTTC. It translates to CASSLSASGILYNEQFF. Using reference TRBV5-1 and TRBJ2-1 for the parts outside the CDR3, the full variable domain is KAGVTQTPRYLIKTRGQQVTLSCSPISGHRSVSWYQQTPGQGLQFLFEYFSETQRNKGNFPGRFSGRQFSNSRSEMNVSTLELGDSALYLCASSLSASGILYNEQFFGPGTRLTVL.

The CDR3 loop is CASSWGGFSNQPQHF. As DNA, the CDR3 is TGTGCCAGCAGCTGGGGGGGCTTTAGCAATCAGCCCCAGCATTTT. The chain carries TRBV28 and TRBJ1-5, with a tentative D call TRBD1 (6 bases). This CDR3 is built from 15 residues. Trimming took 6 bases from V and 0 from J, leaving 12 bases between them. Germline values: CDR1 MDHEN, CDR2 SYDVKM. Variable domain in full (rest from reference TRBV28 and TRBJ1-5): DVKVTQSSRYLVKRTGEKVFLECVQDMDHENMFWYRQDPGLGLRLIYFSYDVKMKEKGDIPEGYSVSREKKERFSLILESASTNQTSMYLCASSWGGFSNQPQHFGDGTRLSIL.

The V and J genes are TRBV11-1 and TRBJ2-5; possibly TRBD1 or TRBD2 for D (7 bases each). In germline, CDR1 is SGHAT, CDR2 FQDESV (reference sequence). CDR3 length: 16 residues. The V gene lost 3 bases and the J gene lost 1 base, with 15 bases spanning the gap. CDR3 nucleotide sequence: TGTGCCAGCAGCTTTGGAAGCGGGACAGCCCAAGAGACCCAGTACTTC. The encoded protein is CASSFGSGTAQETQYF.

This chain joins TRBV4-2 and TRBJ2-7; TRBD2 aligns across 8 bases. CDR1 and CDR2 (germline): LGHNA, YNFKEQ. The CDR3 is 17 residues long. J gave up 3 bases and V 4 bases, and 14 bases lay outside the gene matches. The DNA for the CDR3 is TGTGCCAGCAGCCCCCCCGCGGGCGGGGGGCCGTTCTACGAGCAGTACTTC. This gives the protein CASSPPAGGGPFYEQYF.

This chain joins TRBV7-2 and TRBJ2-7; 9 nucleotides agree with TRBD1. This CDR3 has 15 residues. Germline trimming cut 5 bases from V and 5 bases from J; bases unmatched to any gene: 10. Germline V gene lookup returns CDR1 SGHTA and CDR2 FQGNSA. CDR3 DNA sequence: TGTGCCAGCAGCCGGACCGGGACAGGGATCGACGAGCAGTACTTC. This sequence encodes CASSRTGTGIDEQYF. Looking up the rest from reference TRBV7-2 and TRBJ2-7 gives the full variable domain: GAGVSQSPSNKVTEKGKDVELRCDPISGHTALYWYRQSLGQGLEFLIYFQGNSAPDKSGLPSDRFSAERTGGSVSTLTIQRTQQEDSAVYLCASSRTGTGIDEQYFGPGTRLTVT.

Here the CDR3 reads CASSAKSGVEAFF. Written as DNA, the CDR3 is TGTGCCAGCAGTGCTAAGTCGGGGGTGGAGGCTTTCTTT. The V gene is TRBV27, the J gene TRBJ1-1; TRBD1 might be the D (5 bases). Trimming took off 5 bases at V and 11 bases at J, with 18 bases between the two ends. The germline V gene has CDR1 MNHEY and CDR2 SMNVEV (reference sequence). The CDR3 spans 13 residues.

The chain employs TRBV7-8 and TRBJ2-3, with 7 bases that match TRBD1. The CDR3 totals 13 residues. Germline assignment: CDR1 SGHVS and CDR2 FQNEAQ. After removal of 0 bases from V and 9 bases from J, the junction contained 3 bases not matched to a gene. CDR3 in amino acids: CASSLAQGTTQYF. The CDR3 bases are TGTGCCAGCAGCTTAGCACAGGGGACCACGCAGTATTTT.

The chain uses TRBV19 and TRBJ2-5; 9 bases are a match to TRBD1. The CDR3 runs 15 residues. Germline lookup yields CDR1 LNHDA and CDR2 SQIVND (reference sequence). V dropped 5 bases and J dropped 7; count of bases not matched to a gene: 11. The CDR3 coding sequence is TGTGCCAGTAGTTTAGGACAGGGGCCCTTGGGGACCCAGTACTTC. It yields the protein CASSLGQGPLGTQYF.

CDR3 DNA sequence: TGTGCCAGTACCGGACAGGGGGCGCTTGGGAGGAATGGCTACACCTTC. Its protein product is CASTGQGALGRNGYTF. The rearrangement joins TRBV19 to TRBJ1-2, with 11 bases lining up with TRBD1. The trim removed 7 bases at V and 6 bases at J, leaving 13 bases unmatched. Germline-derived CDR1 and CDR2 are LNHDA and SQIVND (reference sequence). This CDR3 spans 16 amino acids.

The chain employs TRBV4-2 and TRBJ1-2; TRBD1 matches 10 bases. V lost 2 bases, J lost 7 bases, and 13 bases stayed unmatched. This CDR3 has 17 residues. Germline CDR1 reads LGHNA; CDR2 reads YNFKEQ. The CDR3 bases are TGTGCCAGCAGCCAAACTGGGGACAGGGGAAGGATGGGTGGCTACACCTTC. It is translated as CASSQTGDRGRMGGYTF.

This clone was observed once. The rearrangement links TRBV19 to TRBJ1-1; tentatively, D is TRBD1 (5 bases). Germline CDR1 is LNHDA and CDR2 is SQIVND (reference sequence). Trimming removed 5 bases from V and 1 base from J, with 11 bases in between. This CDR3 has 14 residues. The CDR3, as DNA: TGTGCCAGTAGTTCCAGGGCGGGGAACACTGAAGCTTTCTTT. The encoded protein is CASSSRAGNTEAFF.

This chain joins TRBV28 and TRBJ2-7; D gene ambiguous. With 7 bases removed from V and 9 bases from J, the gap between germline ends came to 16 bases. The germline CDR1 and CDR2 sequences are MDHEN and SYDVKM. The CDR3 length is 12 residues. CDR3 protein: CASNASPRVQYF. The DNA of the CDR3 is TGTGCCAGCAACGCCTCCCCCCGGGTGCAGTACTTC.

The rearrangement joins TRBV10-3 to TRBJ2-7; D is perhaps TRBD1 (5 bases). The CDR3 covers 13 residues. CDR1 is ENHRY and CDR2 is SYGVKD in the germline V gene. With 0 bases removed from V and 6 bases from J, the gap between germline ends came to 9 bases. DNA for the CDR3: TGTGCCATCAGTGAGTCGGGTCAGGGCGAGCAGTACTTC. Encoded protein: CAISESGQGEQYF.

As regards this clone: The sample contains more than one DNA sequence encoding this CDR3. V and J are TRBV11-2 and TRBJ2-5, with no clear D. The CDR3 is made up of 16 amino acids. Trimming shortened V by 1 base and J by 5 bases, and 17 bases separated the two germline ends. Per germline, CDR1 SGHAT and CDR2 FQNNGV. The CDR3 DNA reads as TGTGCCAGCAGCTTAGTCCGGTCACCTCTCGGGGAGACCCAGTACTTC. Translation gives CASSLVRSPLGETQYF.